This TCR beta chain was obtained from a study of blood T cell repertoires in COVID-19. Across the study: The samples span acute and convalescent COVID-19 from the United States, Italy and Spain. PBMCs, B-cell-depleted T cells, or T cells provided the cDNA or gDNA that made up the material.

The table lists this clone with a few counts. Authors' methods: Amplified reference gene primers provided the basis for estimating nucleated cell counts. The repertoire was sequenced with immunoSEQ multiplex PCR; TCRdb's copy has only in-frame clones and lacks some. The V and J calls and the clone size are those of that table, but D and trimming were determined from the DNA. The data contain roughly 68,000 clones, almost 85% of them singletons. The source of this sequence is a man aged 45-60 years with acute or convalescent COVID-19. Sample: peripheral blood.

This chain's CDR3 is CASSTRGETQYF. In DNA form, the CDR3 reads TGTGCCAGCAGTACACGGGGAGAGACCCAGTACTTC. The V and J genes are TRBV6-5 and TRBJ2-5; possible D gene TRBD2, 5 bases. The germline CDR1 and CDR2 sequences are MNHEY and SVGAGI. The CDR3 runs to 12 residues. Trimming stripped 5 bases from V and 4 bases from J, with 8 bases between.